Reported below is one T cell receptor (beta chain). As yet, its antigen is unknown. The data derive from a study of T cells in pancreatic ductal adenocarcinoma. Germline loops: CDR1 MDHEN, CDR2 SYDVKM. This CDR3 is 17 amino acids long. V was pared by 5 bases and J by 7 bases, with 24 bases between. General study results and limits: Enrichment of CD45RO+ effector over naive T cells in tumors may bias clonality. Mean clonality was about 0.11 in tumors and 0.06 to 0.085 in blood, not significantly different. The resected cohort was biased toward the minority with early-stage disease. Blood had more productive templates and about 8-fold more unique clonotypes than tumor.

The selected patients with pancreatic ductal adenocarcinoma had surgery but no neoadjuvant therapy. Assay used: immunoSEQ multiplex PCR; TCRdb lists only in-frame clones, some missing. The table shows approximately 97,000 clones, with nearly 95% occurring only once. The V gene is TRBV28, the J gene TRBJ2-4; tentatively, D is TRBD1 (6 bases). This clonotype originated in a human donor with pancreatic ductal adenocarcinoma. Specimen: PBMCs. The CDR3 nucleotides read TGTGCCAGCAGTCAAGGAACGCCAGGGACACTTACTAACATTCAGTACTTC. This encodes CASSQGTPGTLTNIQYF. The full variable domain, its missing parts supplied by reference TRBV28 and TRBJ2-4, is DVKVTQSSRYLVKRTGEKVFLECVQDMDHENMFWYRQDPGLGLRLIYFSYDVKMKEKGDIPEGYSVSREKKERFSLILESASTNQTSMYLCASSQGTPGTLTNIQYFGAGTRLSVL.